This T cell receptor beta chain appears in the sequencing data of a study of T cells in Graves' hyperthyroidism and ophthalmopathy. The wider study: The blood sample was taken at first diagnosis, before treatment began.

Regarding the study as a whole: Most thyroid clonotypes expanded above 0.001 were also detected in blood. In validation, the model predicted ophthalmopathy. These predictions came a median approximately six months before onset.

Researchers took RNA transcripts and amplified the TCR beta CDR3 regions from them. A set of HTBI primers served as the primers for a first-round RT-PCR of the TCR CDR3. TCRdb re-derived calls from the multiplex PCR reads in MiXCR, one entry per CDR3 protein. Of fewer than 400,000 distinct CDR3 sequences in the sample, 25% are singletons; the top ten hold roughly 70%. The table lists this clonotype with many counts. Antigen unknown. This TCR derives from a man between 45 and 60 years old with Graves' hyperthyroidism. The sequenced material came from blood.

The CDR3 protein is CSVPDMRGGYEQYF. The CDR3 DNA reads as TGCAGCGTTCCTGACATGAGAGGGGGGTACGAGCAGTACTTC. This chain links TRBV29-1 with TRBJ2-7; the D gene could be TRBD1 or TRBD2 (6 bases each). V shed 5 bases and J shed 4 bases, with 18 bases lying between them. The CDR3 sequence is 14 residues long. CDR1 and CDR2 from the germline V gene are SQVTM and ANQGSEA.